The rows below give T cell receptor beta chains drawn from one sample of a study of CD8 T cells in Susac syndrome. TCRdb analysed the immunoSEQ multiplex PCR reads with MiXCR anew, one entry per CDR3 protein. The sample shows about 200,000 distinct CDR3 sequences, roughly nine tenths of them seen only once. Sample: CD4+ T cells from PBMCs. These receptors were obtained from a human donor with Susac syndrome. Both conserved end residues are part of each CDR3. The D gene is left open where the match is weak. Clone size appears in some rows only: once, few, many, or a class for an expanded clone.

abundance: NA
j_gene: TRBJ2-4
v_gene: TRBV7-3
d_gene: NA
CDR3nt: TGTGCCAGCAGCTTAAGCTTAACGATTACTGAACAGAGGGGCAGGGGATCCAAAAACATTCAGTACTTC
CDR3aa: CASSLSLTITEQRGRGSKNIQYF

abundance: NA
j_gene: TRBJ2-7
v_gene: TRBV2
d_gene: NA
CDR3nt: TGTGCCAGCAGTGCCTACAGCTCCTTCTCCTACGAGCAGTACTTC
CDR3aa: CASSAYSSFSYEQYF

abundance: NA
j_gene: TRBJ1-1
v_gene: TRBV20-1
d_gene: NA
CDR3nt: TGCAGTGCTAGAGACCCCTTGAACTCGAACACTGAAGCTTTCTTT
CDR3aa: CSARDPLNSNTEAFF

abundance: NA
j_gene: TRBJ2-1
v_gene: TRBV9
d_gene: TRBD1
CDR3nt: TGTGCCAGCAGCGACAGGGGGGCAGGGCAGTTCTTC
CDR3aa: CASSDRGAGQFF

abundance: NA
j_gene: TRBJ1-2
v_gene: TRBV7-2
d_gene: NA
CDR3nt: TGTGCCAGCAGCGGCAGAATAGGTGGCTACACCTTC
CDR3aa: CASSGRIGGYTF

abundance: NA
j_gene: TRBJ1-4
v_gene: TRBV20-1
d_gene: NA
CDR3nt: TGCAGTGCTCCCGGGCCTGCTTCCACTAATGAAAAACTGTTTTTT
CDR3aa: CSAPGPASTNEKLFF

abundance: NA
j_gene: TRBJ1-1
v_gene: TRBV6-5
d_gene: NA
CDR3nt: TGTGCTACCCGGAGGGGGAACACTGAAGCTTTCTTT
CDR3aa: CATRRGNTEAFF

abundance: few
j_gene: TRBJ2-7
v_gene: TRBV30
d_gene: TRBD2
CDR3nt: TGTGCCTGGACCGGGACTAGCGAATCCGAGCAGTACTTC
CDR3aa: CAWTGTSESEQYF

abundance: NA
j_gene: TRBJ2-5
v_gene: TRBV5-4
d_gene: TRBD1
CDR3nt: TGTGCCAGCAGCGATCCAACGGGACAGGGTCCCCAGACCCAGTACTTC
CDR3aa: CASSDPTGQGPQTQYF

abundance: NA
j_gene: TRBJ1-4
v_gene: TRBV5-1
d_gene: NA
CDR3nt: TGCGCCAGCAGTACAGGGCCAAATGAAAAACTGTTTTTT
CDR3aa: CASSTGPNEKLFF

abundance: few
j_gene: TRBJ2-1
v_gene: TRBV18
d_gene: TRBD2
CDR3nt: TGTGCCAGCTCTCCACTAGCGGGCTCCTACAATGAGCAGTTCTTC
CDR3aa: CASSPLAGSYNEQFF

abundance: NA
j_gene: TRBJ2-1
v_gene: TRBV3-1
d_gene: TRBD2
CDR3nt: TGTGCCAGCAGCCGACTAGCGGGAGGGGGTTGGGAGCAGTTCTTC
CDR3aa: CASSRLAGGGWEQFF

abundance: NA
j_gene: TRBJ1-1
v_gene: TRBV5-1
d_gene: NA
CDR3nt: TGCGCCAGTGGAACGGGGGGATCCACTGAAGCTTTCTTT
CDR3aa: CASGTGGSTEAFF

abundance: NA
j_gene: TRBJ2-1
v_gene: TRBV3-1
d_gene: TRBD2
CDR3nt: TGTGCCAGCAGCCAGCTAGCGGGGGGTCAGGGGTATGAGCAGTTCTTC
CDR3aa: CASSQLAGGQGYEQFF

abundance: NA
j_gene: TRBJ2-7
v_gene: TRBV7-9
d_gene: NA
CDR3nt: TGTGCCACCGACGGGTGGAGCTCCTACGAGCAGTACTTC
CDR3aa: CATDGWSSYEQYF

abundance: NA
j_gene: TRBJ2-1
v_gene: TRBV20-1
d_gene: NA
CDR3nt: TGCAGTGCTAGAGGTGGGCTCAATGAGCAGTTCTTC
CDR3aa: CSARGGLNEQFF

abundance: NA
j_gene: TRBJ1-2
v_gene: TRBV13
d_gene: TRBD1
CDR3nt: TGTGCCAGCAGTCGAACGGACAGGCGCACCTTC
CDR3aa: CASSRTDRRTF

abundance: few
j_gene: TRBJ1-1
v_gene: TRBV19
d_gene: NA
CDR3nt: TGTGCCAGTAGTATACGTCCCTCTGAAGCTTTCTTT
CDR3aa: CASSIRPSEAFF

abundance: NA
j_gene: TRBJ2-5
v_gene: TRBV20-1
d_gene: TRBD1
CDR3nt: TGCAGTGCTTTTTTCGGGACAGGGGGACCGAAAGAGACCCAGTACTTC
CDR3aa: CSAFFGTGGPKETQYF

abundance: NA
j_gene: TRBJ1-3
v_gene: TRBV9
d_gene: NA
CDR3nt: TGTGCCAGCAGTCGGACAGAAAACACCATATATTTT
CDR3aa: CASSRTENTIYF

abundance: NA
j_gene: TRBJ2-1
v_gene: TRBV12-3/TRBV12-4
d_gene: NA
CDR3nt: TGTGCCAGCAGTAACCTACCCCAGACCATTTTGGAGTTCTTC
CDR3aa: CASSNLPQTILEFF